The 13 T cell receptor beta chains below were found in one sample sequenced in a study of blood T cells in healthy people across ages. A second PCR, run for roughly 7 to 12 cycles, used a sample-barcoded 5' primer plus a J-beta primer mix. MiXCR, run by TCRdb on the 5' RACE reads, gives a single entry per CDR3 protein. The sample has 1,800,000 or so distinct CDR3 sequences, 30% to 40% seen once; the top ten hold 23%. What was sequenced was blood. The receptor set was obtained from a human donor in good health.

The V gene is TRBV20-1, the J gene TRBJ1-1; D is ambiguous. Trimming removed 2 bases from V and 4 bases from J, with 11 bases in between. This CDR3 has 13 amino acids. Germline V gene lookup returns CDR1 DFQATT and CDR2 SNEGSKA (reference sequence). Written as DNA, the CDR3 is TGCAGTGCTAGAAAGCCCGGCAGCACTGAAGCTTTCTTT. Amino acids: CSARKPGSTEAFF.

The sample holds a few counts of this clonotype. V and J are TRBV12-3 or TRBV12-4 and TRBJ2-7, with a weak D call TRBD2 (8 bases). There are 15 residues in the CDR3. V lost 6 bases, J lost 4 bases, and 19 bases lay in between. CDR3 sequence (DNA): TGTGCCAGCAGACCCCCGGGGGGGGGACAGTACGAGCAGTACTTC. Translating it yields CASRPPGGGQYEQYF.

This clonotype was counted only a few times. The chain employs TRBV15 and TRBJ2-7, with unresolved D. This CDR3 spans 13 amino acids. V lost 0 bases to trimming and J lost 8 bases, with 11 bases between them. Germline CDR1 reads LNHNV; CDR2 reads YYDKDF (reference sequence). In DNA form, the CDR3 reads TGTGCCACCAGCAGAGACCGGAATTACAAGCAGTACTTC. This sequence encodes CATSRDRNYKQYF. Complete variable domain (other parts from reference TRBV15 and TRBJ2-7): DAMVIQNPRYQVTQFGKPVTLSCSQTLNHNVMYWYQQKSSQAPKLLFHYYDKDFNNEADTPDNFQSRRPNTSFCFLDIRSPGLGDTAMYLCATSRDRNYKQYFGPGTRLTVT.

This clonotype has a handful of counts. The chain joins TRBV29-1 to TRBJ1-5; D is uncertain. Germline V CDR1 and CDR2: SQVTM, ANQGSEA. V lost 6 bases and J 5 bases, leaving 11 bases between the germline ends. This CDR3 region has 12 residues. The CDR3 reads CSVATGDQPQHF. CDR3 bases: TGCAGCGTCGCAACTGGGGATCAGCCCCAGCATTTT.

This clonotype appeared many times. This chain connects TRBV12-3 or TRBV12-4 to TRBJ2-5; 8 bases map to TRBD1. The CDR3 contains 14 residues. V trimming: 6 bases; J trimming: 13 bases; junction bases outside the gene matches: 16. CDR3 loop: CASSPGGSGQPGYF. In nucleotides, the CDR3 is TGTGCCAGCAGCCCAGGGGGCTCGGGACAGCCGGGGTACTTC.

This clonotype was seen more than once but under ten times. V gene TRBV27 combines with J gene TRBJ2-7; 7 nucleotides align to TRBD1. The germline V gene has CDR1 MNHEY and CDR2 SMNVEV (reference sequence). The CDR3 runs 14 residues. V lost 5 bases and J lost 2; bases outside the gene matches: 6. CDR3 nucleotide sequence: TGTGCCAGCAGTACGAAGGGGGCTGCCTACGAGCAGTACTTC. Its protein is CASSTKGAAYEQYF.

This rearrangement joins TRBV18 to TRBJ2-7, with no clear D. The germline CDR1 and CDR2 sequences are KGHSH and LQKENI. CDR3 size: 12 residues. V gave up 2 bases and J gave up 3 bases, with 5 bases separating them. Written as DNA, the CDR3 is TGTGCCAGCTCACCAAATTTCTACGAGCAGTACTTC. This sequence encodes CASSPNFYEQYF.

Comments on this clonotype: An end of the junction differs from the germline gene, which may be a read error. Here the CDR3 reads CPSSASGQSFAYEQYF. The CDR3 DNA follows: TGTCCCAGCAGTGCTTCTGGACAGTCCTTCGCCTACGAGCAGTACTTC. The V call is TRBV6-4, the J call TRBJ2-5; a weak D match, TRBD1 (6 bases). Judging by the DNA end, TRBJ2-7 fits better; the J call may be wrong. The CDR3 spans 16 residues. Germline-derived CDR1 and CDR2 are MRHNA and SNTAGT.

This clonotype was counted a few times. The V gene is TRBV20-1, the J gene TRBJ1-1; D remains ambiguous. Germline V gene sequence: CDR1 DFQATT, CDR2 SNEGSKA (reference sequence). Deletions cut 3 bases from V and 1 base from J, with 6 bases between. This CDR3 is 12 amino acids long. CDR3 amino acids: CSARKTNTEAFF. DNA of the CDR3: TGCAGTGCTAGGAAGACGAACACTGAAGCTTTCTTT.

The chain has TRBV7-2 and TRBJ1-6, with unresolved D. This CDR3 is 14 amino acids long. Germline CDR1 SGHTA, CDR2 FQGNSA. Trimming removed 5 bases at V and 8 bases at J, with 13 bases between. The CDR3 protein is CASSPTAAYSPLHF. The CDR3 nucleotides read TGTGCCAGCAGCCCGACTGCGGCTTATTCACCCCTCCACTTT.

The chain employs TRBV9 and TRBJ1-2; D not certain. The CDR3 length is 12 residues. Germline-derived CDR1 and CDR2 are SGDLS and YYNGEE. V was clipped by 0 bases and J by 7 bases, with 7 bases between them. The CDR3 bases are TGTGCCAGCAGCGTAGTCGAGTGTGGCTACACCTTC. This codes for CASSVVECGYTF.

The rearrangement joins TRBV20-1 to TRBJ2-1; 13 nucleotides match TRBD2. CDR3 length: 15 amino acids. V trimming: 3 bases; J trimming: 7 bases; junction bases outside the gene matches: 6. Germline values: CDR1 DFQATT, CDR2 SNEGSKA (reference sequence). The CDR3, as DNA: TGCAGTGCTAGTCCCAGGACTAGCGGGGGAAATGAGCAGTTCTTC. It translates to CSASPRTSGGNEQFF.

V usage is TRBV29-1 and J usage is TRBJ2-5, with 9 nucleotides matching TRBD2. The CDR3 length is 14 residues. Germline loops: CDR1 SQVTM, CDR2 ANQGSEA. V lost 6 bases and J lost 2; bases outside the gene matches: 7. CDR3 nucleotide sequence: TGCAGCGTCGATAGCGGGGGCCGACAAGAGACCCAGTACTTC. Its translation: CSVDSGGRQETQYF. The variable domain in full, completed from reference TRBV29-1 and TRBJ2-5, reads SAVISQKPSRDICQRGTSLTIQCQVDSQVTMMFWYRQQPGQSLTLIATANQGSEATYESGFVIDKFPISRPNLTFSTLTVSNMSPEDSSIYLCSVDSGGRQETQYFGPGTRLLVL.